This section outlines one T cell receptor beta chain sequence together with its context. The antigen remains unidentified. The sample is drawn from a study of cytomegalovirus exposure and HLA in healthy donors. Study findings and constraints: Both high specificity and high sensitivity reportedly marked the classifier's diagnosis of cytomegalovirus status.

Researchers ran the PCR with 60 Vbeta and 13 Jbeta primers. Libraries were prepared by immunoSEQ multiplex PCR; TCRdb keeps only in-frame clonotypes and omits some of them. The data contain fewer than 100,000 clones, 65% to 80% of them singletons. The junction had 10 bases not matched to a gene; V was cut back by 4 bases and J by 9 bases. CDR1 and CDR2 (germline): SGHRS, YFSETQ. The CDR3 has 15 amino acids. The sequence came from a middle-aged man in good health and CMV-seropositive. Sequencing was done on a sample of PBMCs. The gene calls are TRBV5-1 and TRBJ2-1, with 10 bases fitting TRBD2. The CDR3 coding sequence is TGCGCCAGCAGCCTCTTGAGCGGGAGGGCATCTGAGCAGTTCTTC. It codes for CASSLLSGRASEQFF.